This T cell receptor beta chain was recovered during a study of blood T cell repertoires in COVID-19. Profiling relied on immunoSEQ multiplex PCR, and the TCRdb table lists in-frame clones only, not all of them. The repertoire has fewer than 300,000 clones, 60% to 75% of them found once; the top ten carry about 3.5%. Looked up from germline, CDR1 is KGHDR and CDR2 is SFDVKD. Trimming took off 7 bases at V and 6 bases at J, with 19 bases between the two ends. There are 15 residues in the CDR3. The TCR comes from a woman aged 80 or older with acute or convalescent COVID-19. The V gene is TRBV24-1, the J gene TRBJ2-3; maybe TRBD2 (6 bases). Source material: peripheral blood. Here the CDR3 reads CATSSGTFLRDTQYF. CDR3 coding DNA: TGTGCCACCAGCTCCGGGACTTTTCTCAGGGATACGCAGTATTTT.